This is a list of T cell receptor beta chains from one sample in a study of T cell responses to AZD1222 COVID-19 vaccine. Profiled with immunoSEQ multiplex PCR; TCRdb holds only in-frame clones, not every one. The repertoire holds over 100,000 clones, about 88% seen once, with around a sixth in the top ten. Material: peripheral blood, obtained on day 0 of AZD1222 vaccination. Receptor source: an adult in good health. Each CDR3 is given with its conserved first and last residue. A D gene is named only where the DNA matches it firmly. Where a row states a size, it is once, few, many or the class of an expanded clone; other rows omit it.

D gene,CDR3 length,clone size,J gene,V gene,CDR3 protein,CDR3 DNA
TRBD1,13,-,TRBJ1-1,TRBV11-2,CASSLDRGTEAFF,TGTGCCAGCAGCCTGGACAGGGGTACTGAAGCTTTCTTT
-,15,-,TRBJ1-2,TRBV2,CASRKGDIRGSGYTF,TGTGCCAGCAGGAAGGGGGACATCCGGGGGTCTGGCTACACCTTC
TRBD1,15,once,TRBJ1-5,TRBV24-1,CATSERTGGDQPQHF,TGTGCCACCAGTGAGCGGACAGGGGGAGATCAGCCCCAGCATTTT
TRBD2,16,once,TRBJ2-3,TRBV5-1,CASSPGGIGSTDTQYF,TGCGCCAGCAGCCCGGGAGGGATTGGCAGCACAGATACGCAGTATTTT
TRBD1,14,-,TRBJ2-5,TRBV19,CASSAGQGYGTQYF,TGTGCCAGTAGTGCTGGACAGGGCTACGGGACCCAGTACTTC
-,15,-,TRBJ1-4,TRBV2,CASSEEKGANEKLFF,TGTGCCAGCAGTGAAGAAAAAGGGGCCAATGAAAAACTGTTTTTT
-,17,-,TRBJ1-3,TRBV3-1/TRBV3-2,CASSRKSMAGAGNTIYF,TGTGCCAGCAGCCGGAAAAGTATGGCGGGGGCTGGAAACACCATATATTTT
-,15,-,TRBJ2-7,TRBV3-1/TRBV3-2,CASSQEPGFPYEQYF,TGTGCCAGCAGCCAAGAGCCCGGGTTCCCCTACGAGCAGTACTTC
-,15,-,TRBJ1-1,TRBV9,CASSVVANGGAEAFF,TGTGCCAGCAGCGTAGTTGCCAACGGAGGCGCTGAAGCTTTCTTT
TRBD2,15,-,TRBJ2-5,TRBV5-5,CASSQGLAISETQYF,TGTGCCAGCAGCCAGGGACTAGCAATATCTGAGACCCAGTACTTC
-,14,-,TRBJ2-1,TRBV7-2,CASSSGTTDNEQFF,TGTGCCAGCAGCTCCGGGACAACCGACAATGAGCAGTTCTTC
-,14,few,TRBJ2-2,TRBV10-3,CAISELANTGELFF,TGTGCCATCAGTGAACTGGCGAACACCGGGGAGCTGTTTTTT
TRBD1,18,-,TRBJ1-5,TRBV27,CASSPAGTGGVAIQPQHF,TGTGCCAGCAGCCCTGCCGGGACAGGAGGGGTGGCGATTCAGCCCCAGCATTTT
-,14,-,TRBJ1-1,TRBV6-5,CASSHSGAWTEAFF,TGTGCCAGCAGTCACTCAGGGGCATGGACTGAAGCTTTCTTT
-,14,-,TRBJ2-7,TRBV14,CASSQVASFGEQYF,TGTGCCAGCAGCCAAGTCGCCTCTTTCGGCGAGCAGTACTTC
-,12,-,TRBJ2-5,TRBV10-2,CASSDIQETQYF,TGCGCCAGCTCCGACATCCAAGAGACCCAGTACTTC
-,13,once,TRBJ1-4,TRBV7-9,CASSLRSHEKLFF,TGTGCCAGCAGCTTGAGAAGTCATGAAAAACTGTTTTTT
-,13,-,TRBJ1-5,TRBV12-3/TRBV12-4,CASSGQFNQPQHF,TGTGCCAGCAGTGGACAGTTCAATCAGCCCCAGCATTTT